The 9 T cell receptor beta chains below come from one sample, sequenced in a study of identifying expanded T cells in peripheral blood. TCRdb's copy holds only in-frame clones and misses some; the assay was immunoSEQ multiplex PCR. The repertoire holds roughly 75,000 clones, about nine tenths seen once, with 3.3% in the top ten. The sample taken for sequencing was blood. All receptors derive from a person between 18 and 75 years old in good health.

This chain links TRBV7-2 with TRBJ2-1; TRBD1 matches 7 bases. The length of the CDR3 is 13 residues. Germline CDR1 reads SGHTA; CDR2 reads FQGNSA. V lost 2 bases and J lost 8; bases outside the gene matches: 3. The CDR3 here is CASSLQTGYEQFF. Here the CDR3 DNA reads TGTGCCAGCAGCTTACAGACAGGGTATGAGCAGTTCTTC.

The genes are TRBV28 and TRBJ1-5; no definite D call. Germline-derived CDR1 and CDR2 are MDHEN and SYDVKM. V was shortened by 8 bases and J by 3 bases, with 8 bases between the two germline ends. CDR3 size: 12 residues. CDR3 sequence: CASSGINQPQHF. CDR3 DNA sequence: TGTGCCAGCTCCGGGATCAATCAGCCCCAGCATTTT.

The chain uses TRBV27 and TRBJ1-4, with D unclear. Germline-derived CDR1 and CDR2 are MNHEY and SMNVEV (reference sequence). There are 14 residues in the CDR3. V was cut by 10 bases and J by 4 bases, with 16 bases left in between. In nucleotides, the CDR3 is TGTGCCACCCAGCCCGGACGGGTTAATGAAAAACTGTTTTTT. Translated: CATQPGRVNEKLFF.

The DNA of the CDR3 is TGTGCCAGCAGTCGGGCCCTCAACACTGAAGCTTTCTTT. Translated: CASSRALNTEAFF. V gene TRBV9 combines with J gene TRBJ1-1, with D hard to call. V was trimmed by 5 bases and J by 2 bases, leaving 10 bases between them. The V gene's germline CDR1 is SGDLS and CDR2 YYNGEE. The CDR3 is 13 residues long.

This sequence joins TRBV5-1 and TRBJ2-3; D unclear. The CDR3 contains 13 residues. CDR1 is SGHRS, CDR2 YFSETQ, per germline. Trimming pared 0 bases from V and 2 bases from J, leaving 4 bases between. CDR3 in amino acids: CASSLGLTDTQYF. DNA of the CDR3: TGCGCCAGCAGCTTGGGGCTCACAGATACGCAGTATTTT.

The V gene is TRBV7-2, the J gene TRBJ2-3; D remains ambiguous. This CDR3 has 14 residues. V lost 5 bases to trimming and J lost 1 base, with 10 bases between them. Germline lookup yields CDR1 SGHTA and CDR2 FQGNSA. CDR3 in DNA: TGTGCCAGCAGCCCCAAGCTCGGCACAGATACGCAGTATTTT. This encodes CASSPKLGTDTQYF.

The V call is TRBV27, the J call TRBJ2-4; 12 nucleotides agree with TRBD2. In germline, CDR1 is MNHEY, CDR2 SMNVEV (reference sequence). Germline trimming cut 4 bases from V and 7 bases from J; bases unmatched to any gene: 2. CDR3 size: 14 residues. The CDR3 DNA sequence: TGTGCCAGCAGTTCTAGCGGGAGGGTGAACATTCAGTACTTC. It is translated as CASSSSGRVNIQYF.

The gene calls are TRBV10-3 and TRBJ2-5; 7 bases are shared with TRBD2. J gave up 2 bases and V 3 bases, and 6 bases lay outside the gene matches. Looked up from germline, CDR1 is ENHRY and CDR2 is SYGVKD. This CDR3 has 15 residues. The DNA for the CDR3 is TGTGCCATCAGTGATGGGACTATTAGTCAAGAGACCCAGTACTTC. It encodes CAISDGTISQETQYF.

V is TRBV5-1 and J is TRBJ1-1; D unresolved. Trimming took 0 bases from V and 1 from J, leaving 10 bases between them. CDR1 SGHRS and CDR2 YFSETQ come from the germline V gene. This CDR3 region has 15 residues. The CDR3 spells CASSLALTENTEAFF. In DNA form, the CDR3 reads TGCGCCAGCAGCTTGGCCCTCACAGAGAACACTGAAGCTTTCTTT.